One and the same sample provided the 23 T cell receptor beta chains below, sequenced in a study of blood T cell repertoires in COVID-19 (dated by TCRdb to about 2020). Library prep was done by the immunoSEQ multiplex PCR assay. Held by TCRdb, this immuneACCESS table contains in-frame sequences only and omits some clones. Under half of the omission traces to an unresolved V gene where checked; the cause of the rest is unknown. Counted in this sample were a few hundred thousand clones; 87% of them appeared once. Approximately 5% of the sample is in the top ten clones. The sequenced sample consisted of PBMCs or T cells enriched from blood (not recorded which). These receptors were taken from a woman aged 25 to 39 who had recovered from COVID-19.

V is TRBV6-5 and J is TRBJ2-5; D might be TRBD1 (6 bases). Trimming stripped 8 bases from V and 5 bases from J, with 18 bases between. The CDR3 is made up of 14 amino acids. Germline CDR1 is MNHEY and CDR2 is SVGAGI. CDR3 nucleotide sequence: TGTGCCAGCCAGTTTTACCGGGACACCGAGACCCAGTACTTC. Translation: CASQFYRDTETQYF.

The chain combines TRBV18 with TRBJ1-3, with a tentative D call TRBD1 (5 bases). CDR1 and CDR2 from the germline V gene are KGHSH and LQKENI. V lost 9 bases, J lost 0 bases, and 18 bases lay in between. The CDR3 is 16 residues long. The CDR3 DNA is TGTGCCAGTACGAGTTACGGGGGGACCTCTGGAAACACCATATATTTT. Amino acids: CASTSYGGTSGNTIYF.

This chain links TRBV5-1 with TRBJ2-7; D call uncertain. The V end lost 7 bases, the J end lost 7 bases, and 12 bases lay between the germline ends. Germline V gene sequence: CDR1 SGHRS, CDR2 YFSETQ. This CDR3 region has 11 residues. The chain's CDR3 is CASGDSGEQYF. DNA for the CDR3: TGCGCCAGCGGAGACTCCGGAGAGCAGTACTTC.

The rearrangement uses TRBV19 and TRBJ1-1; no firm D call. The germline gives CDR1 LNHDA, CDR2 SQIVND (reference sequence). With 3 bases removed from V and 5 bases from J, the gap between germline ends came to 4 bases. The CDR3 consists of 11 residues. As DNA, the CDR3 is TGTGCCAGTAGTATGTTAACTGAAGCTTTCTTT. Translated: CASSMLTEAFF. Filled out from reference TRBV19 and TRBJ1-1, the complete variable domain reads DGGITQSPKYLFRKEGQNVTLSCEQNLNHDAMYWYRQDPGQGLRLIYYSQIVNDFQKGDIAEGYSVSREKKESFPLTVTSAQKNPTAFYLCASSMLTEAFFGQGTRLTVV.

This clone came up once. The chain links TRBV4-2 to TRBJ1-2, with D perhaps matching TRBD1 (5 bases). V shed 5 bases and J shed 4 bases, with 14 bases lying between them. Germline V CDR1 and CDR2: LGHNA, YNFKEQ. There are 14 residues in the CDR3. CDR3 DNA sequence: TGTGCCAGCAGCACCCAACAGGCGAGCTATGGCTACACCTTC. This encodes CASSTQQASYGYTF.

The DNA for the CDR3 is TGTGCCAGCAGTTACGGGGCACAGTCTTCGGGTGGCTACACCTTC. Residues: CASSYGAQSSGGYTF. The J gene is TRBJ1-2, the V gene TRBV6-5; TRBD1 might be the D (5 bases). This CDR3 comprises 15 residues. CDR1 and CDR2 (germline): MNHEY, SVGAGI. The V end was cut by 2 bases, the J end by 7 bases, with 17 bases between.

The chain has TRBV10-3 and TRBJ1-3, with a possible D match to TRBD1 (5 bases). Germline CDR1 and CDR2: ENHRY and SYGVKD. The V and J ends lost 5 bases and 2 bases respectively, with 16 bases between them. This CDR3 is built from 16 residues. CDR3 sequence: CAISPVEGYPGNTIYF. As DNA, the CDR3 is TGTGCCATCAGTCCGGTGGAGGGGTACCCTGGAAACACCATATATTTT.

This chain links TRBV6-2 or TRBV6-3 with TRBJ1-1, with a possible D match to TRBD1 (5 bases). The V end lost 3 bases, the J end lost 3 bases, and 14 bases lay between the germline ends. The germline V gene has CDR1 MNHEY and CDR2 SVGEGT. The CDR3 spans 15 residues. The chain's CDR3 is CASSYFNPGDTEAFF. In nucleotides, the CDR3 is TGTGCCAGCAGTTATTTTAACCCGGGGGACACTGAAGCTTTCTTT.

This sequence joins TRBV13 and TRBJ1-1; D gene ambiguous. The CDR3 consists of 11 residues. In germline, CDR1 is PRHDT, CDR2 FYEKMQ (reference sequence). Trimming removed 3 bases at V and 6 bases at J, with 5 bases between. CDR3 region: CASSFEAEAFF. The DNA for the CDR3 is TGTGCCAGCAGCTTCGAGGCTGAAGCTTTCTTT.

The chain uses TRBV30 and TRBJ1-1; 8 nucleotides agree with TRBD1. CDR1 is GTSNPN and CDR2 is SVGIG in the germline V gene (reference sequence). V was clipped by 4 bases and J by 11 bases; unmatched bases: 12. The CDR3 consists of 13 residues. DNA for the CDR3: TGTGCCTGGAACGACAGGGGCGGGGTTGGGGCTTTCTTT. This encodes CAWNDRGGVGAFF.

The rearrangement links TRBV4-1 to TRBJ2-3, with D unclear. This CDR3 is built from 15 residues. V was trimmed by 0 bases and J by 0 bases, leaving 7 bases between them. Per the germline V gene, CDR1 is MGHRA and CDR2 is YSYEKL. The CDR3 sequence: CASSQDRHSTDTQYF. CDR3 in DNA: TGCGCCAGCAGCCAAGACAGACATAGCACAGATACGCAGTATTTT.

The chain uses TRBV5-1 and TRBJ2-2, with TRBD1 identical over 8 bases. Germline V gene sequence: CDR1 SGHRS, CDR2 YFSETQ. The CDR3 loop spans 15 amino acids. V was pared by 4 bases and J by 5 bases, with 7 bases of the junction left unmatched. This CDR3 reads CASSVDRGWTGELFF. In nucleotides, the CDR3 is TGCGCCAGCAGCGTAGACAGGGGCTGGACCGGGGAGCTGTTTTTT.

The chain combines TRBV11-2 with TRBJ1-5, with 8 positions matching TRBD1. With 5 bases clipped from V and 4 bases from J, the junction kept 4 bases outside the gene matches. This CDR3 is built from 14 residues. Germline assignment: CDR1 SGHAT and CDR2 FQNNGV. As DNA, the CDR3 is TGTGCCAGCAGCCAGACAGGGGTAAATCAGCCCCAGCATTTT. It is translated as CASSQTGVNQPQHF.

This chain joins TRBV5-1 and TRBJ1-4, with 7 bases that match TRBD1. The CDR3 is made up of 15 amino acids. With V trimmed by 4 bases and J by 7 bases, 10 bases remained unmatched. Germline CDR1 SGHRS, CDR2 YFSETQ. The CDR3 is CASSVLQGQSEKLFF. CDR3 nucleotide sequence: TGCGCCAGCAGCGTTTTACAGGGGCAATCTGAAAAACTGTTTTTT.

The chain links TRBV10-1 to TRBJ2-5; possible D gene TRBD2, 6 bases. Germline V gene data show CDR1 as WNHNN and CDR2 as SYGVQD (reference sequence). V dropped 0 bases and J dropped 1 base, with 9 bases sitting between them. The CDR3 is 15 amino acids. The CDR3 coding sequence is TGCGCCAGCAGTGAGTCTAGGACTACCCAAGAGACCCAGTACTTC. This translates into CASSESRTTQETQYF.

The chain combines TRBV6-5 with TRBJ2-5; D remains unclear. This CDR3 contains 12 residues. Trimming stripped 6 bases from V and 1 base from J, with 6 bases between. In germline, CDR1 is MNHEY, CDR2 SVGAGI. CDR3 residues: CASRRGQETQYF. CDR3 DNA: TGTGCCAGCAGAAGAGGCCAAGAGACCCAGTACTTC.

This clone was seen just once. The CDR3 loop is CASSLQGGTQETQYF. CDR3 coding DNA: TGCGCCAGCAGCTTGCAGGGAGGGACCCAAGAGACCCAGTACTTC. This rearrangement joins TRBV5-1 to TRBJ2-5, with TRBD2 matching 7 bases. V lost 1 base to trimming and J lost 1 base; unmatched junction nucleotides: 4. The germline V gene has CDR1 SGHRS and CDR2 YFSETQ. There are 15 residues in the CDR3.

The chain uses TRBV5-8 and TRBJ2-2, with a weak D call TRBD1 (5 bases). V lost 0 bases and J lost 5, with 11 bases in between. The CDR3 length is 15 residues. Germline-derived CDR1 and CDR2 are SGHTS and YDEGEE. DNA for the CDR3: TGTGCCAGCAGCTTGGTCCAGGGCTGGACCGGGGAGCTGTTTTTT. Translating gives CASSLVQGWTGELFF.

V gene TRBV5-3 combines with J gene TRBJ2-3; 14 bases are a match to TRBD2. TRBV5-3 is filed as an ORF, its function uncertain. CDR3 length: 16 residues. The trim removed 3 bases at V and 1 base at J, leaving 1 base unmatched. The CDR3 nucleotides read TGTGCCAGAAGCTGGGGACTAGCGGGGGGCACAGATACGCAGTATTTT. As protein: CARSWGLAGGTDTQYF.

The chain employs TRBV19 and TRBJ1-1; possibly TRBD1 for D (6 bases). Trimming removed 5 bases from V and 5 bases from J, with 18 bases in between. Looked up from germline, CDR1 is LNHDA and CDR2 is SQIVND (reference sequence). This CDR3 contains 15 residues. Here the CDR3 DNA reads TGTGCCAGTAGTCCTCCAGGGGTGGGGGGGACTGAAGCTTTCTTT. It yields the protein CASSPPGVGGTEAFF.

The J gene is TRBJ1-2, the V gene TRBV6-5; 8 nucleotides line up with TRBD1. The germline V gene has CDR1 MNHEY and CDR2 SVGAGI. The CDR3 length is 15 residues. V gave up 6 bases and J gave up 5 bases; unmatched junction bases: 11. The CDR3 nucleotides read TGTGCCAGCAGGCCACAGGCACAGGGGGATTATGGCTACACCTTC. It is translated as CASRPQAQGDYGYTF.

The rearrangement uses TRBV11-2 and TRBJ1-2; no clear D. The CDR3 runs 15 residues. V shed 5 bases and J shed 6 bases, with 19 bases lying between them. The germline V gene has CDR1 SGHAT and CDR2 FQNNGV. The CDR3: CASSPPWASANGYTF. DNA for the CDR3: TGTGCCAGCAGCCCGCCTTGGGCCTCCGCGAATGGCTACACCTTC.

The CDR3 here is CASSRAGGGGAADTQYF. The CDR3, as DNA: TGTGCCAGCAGCCGAGCTGGGGGCGGGGGGGCAGCAGATACGCAGTATTTT. This chain uses TRBV5-4 with TRBJ2-3, with 9 bases lining up with TRBD2. CDR3 length: 17 residues. Germline loops: CDR1 SGHNT, CDR2 YYREEE (reference sequence). The V gene end was trimmed by 4 bases and the J gene end by 4 bases; junction bases not matched to a gene: 13.